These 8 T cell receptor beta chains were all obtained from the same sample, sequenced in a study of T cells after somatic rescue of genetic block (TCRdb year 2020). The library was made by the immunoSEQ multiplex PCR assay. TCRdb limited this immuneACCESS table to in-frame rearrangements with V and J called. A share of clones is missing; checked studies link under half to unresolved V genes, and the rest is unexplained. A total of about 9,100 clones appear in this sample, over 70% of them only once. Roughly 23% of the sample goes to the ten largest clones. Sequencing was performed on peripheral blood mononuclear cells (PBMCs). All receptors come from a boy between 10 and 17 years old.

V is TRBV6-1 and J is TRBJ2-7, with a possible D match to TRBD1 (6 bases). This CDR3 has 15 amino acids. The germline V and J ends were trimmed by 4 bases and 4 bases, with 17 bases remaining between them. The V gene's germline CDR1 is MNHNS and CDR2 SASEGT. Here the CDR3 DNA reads TGTGCCAGCAGTGGGAACCGGCAGGGGATTTACGAGCAGTACTTC. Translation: CASSGNRQGIYEQYF.

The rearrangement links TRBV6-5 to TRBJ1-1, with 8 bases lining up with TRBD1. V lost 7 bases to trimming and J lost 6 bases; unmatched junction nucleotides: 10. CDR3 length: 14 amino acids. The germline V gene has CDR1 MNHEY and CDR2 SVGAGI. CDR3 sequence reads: CASMRGTGVSEAFF. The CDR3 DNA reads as TGTGCCAGCATGAGAGGGACAGGTGTCTCTGAAGCTTTCTTT.

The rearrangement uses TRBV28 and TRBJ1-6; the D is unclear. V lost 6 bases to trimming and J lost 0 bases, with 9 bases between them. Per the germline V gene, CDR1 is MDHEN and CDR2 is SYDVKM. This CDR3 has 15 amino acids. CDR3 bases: TGTGCCAGCAGGAAATCTACCTCCTATAATTCACCCCTCCACTTT. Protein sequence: CASRKSTSYNSPLHF.

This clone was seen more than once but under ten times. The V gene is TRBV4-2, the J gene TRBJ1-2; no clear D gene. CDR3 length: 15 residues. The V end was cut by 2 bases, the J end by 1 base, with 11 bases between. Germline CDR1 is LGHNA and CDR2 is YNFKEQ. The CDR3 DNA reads TGTGCCAGCAGCCAAAGTAGTTGGCTTAACTATGGCTACACCTTC. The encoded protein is CASSQSSWLNYGYTF.

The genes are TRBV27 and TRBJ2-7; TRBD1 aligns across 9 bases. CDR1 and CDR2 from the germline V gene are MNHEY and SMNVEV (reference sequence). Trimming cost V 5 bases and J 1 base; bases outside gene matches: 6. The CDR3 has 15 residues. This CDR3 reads CASSPWTGVSYEQYF. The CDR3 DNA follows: TGTGCCAGCAGTCCCTGGACAGGGGTTTCCTACGAGCAGTACTTC.

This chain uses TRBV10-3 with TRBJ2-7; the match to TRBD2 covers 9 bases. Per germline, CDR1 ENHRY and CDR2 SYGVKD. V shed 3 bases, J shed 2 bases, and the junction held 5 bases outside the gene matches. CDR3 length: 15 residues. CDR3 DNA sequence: TGTGCCATCAGTGACTGGCTAGCGGGACCCTACGAGCAGTACTTC. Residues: CAISDWLAGPYEQYF.

DNA of the CDR3: TGTGCCAGCAGCCGCGGGACAGGGACACCGCACACTGAAGCTTTCTTT. This sequence encodes CASSRGTGTPHTEAFF. The J gene is TRBJ1-1, the V gene TRBV7-3; 9 bases are a match to TRBD1. V lost 5 bases to trimming and J lost 3 bases; unmatched junction nucleotides: 10. Germline V gives CDR1 SGHTA, CDR2 FQGTGA. This CDR3 is 16 amino acids long.

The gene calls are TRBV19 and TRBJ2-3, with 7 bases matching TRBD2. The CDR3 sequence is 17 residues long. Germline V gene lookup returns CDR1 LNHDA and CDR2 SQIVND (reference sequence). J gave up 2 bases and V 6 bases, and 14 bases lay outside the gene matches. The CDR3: CASSRKGVRGFTDTQYF. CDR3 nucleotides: TGTGCCAGTAGCCGGAAAGGAGTGCGGGGGTTCACAGATACGCAGTATTTT.